The 24 T cell receptor beta chains below all came from one sample that was sequenced in a study of blood T cell repertoires in COVID-19. Measured with immunoSEQ multiplex PCR; TCRdb has only the in-frame clones, and not every one. Found here are about 63,000 clones, 70% to 80% of them singletons; the top ten hold around 50%. The sequencing input was peripheral blood. All receptors derive from a woman over 75 with acute or convalescent COVID-19.

The chain has TRBV19 and TRBJ1-1, with D perhaps matching TRBD1 (5 bases). Per germline, CDR1 LNHDA and CDR2 SQIVND (reference sequence). The CDR3 is 14 residues long. The ends were cut back, 5 bases at V and 4 bases at J, with 14 bases in the middle. The CDR3 reads CASSPGTGGTEAFF. The DNA of the CDR3 is TGTGCCAGTAGTCCGGGGACTGGGGGCACTGAAGCTTTCTTT.

The chain combines TRBV7-3 with TRBJ1-2, with TRBD1 identical over 9 bases. Germline assignment: CDR1 SGHTA and CDR2 FQGTGA. Germline trimming cut 3 bases from V and 3 bases from J; bases unmatched to any gene: 2. This CDR3 is built from 14 residues. As DNA, the CDR3 is TGTGCCAGCAGCTTGGGGACAGGGTACTATGGCTACACCTTC. As protein: CASSLGTGYYGYTF. Using reference TRBV7-3 and TRBJ1-2 for the parts outside the CDR3, the full variable domain is GAGVSQTPSNKVTEKGKYVELRCDPISGHTALYWYRQSLGQGPEFLIYFQGTGAADDSGLPNDRFFAVRPEGSVSTLKIQRTERGDSAVYLCASSLGTGYYGYTFGSGTRLTVV.

The V call is TRBV7-9, the J call TRBJ1-2; 9 bases line up with TRBD1. There are 13 residues in the CDR3. CDR1 is SEHNR and CDR2 is FQNEAQ in the germline V gene (reference sequence). Trimming took 5 bases from V and 6 from J; bases not matched to a gene: 4. The CDR3 loop reads CASSLRQGDGYTF. For the CDR3, the DNA is TGTGCCAGCAGCCTCAGACAGGGGGATGGCTACACCTTC. Full variable domain (missing parts from reference TRBV7-9 and TRBJ1-2): DTGVSQNPRHKITKRGQNVTFRCDPISEHNRLYWYRQTLGQGPEFLTYFQNEAQLEKSRLLSDRFSAERPKGSFSTLEIQRTEQGDSAMYLCASSLRQGDGYTFGSGTRLTVV.

About this clone: Other DNA sequences in this specimen translate into the identical CDR3. This chain joins TRBV19 and TRBJ2-1, with 14 bases lining up with TRBD2. CDR1 and CDR2 (germline): LNHDA, SQIVND (reference sequence). V shed 7 bases, J shed 3 bases, and the junction held 5 bases outside the gene matches. This CDR3 is 16 amino acids long. Here the CDR3 reads CASTRLAGGLYNEQFF. DNA of the CDR3: TGTGCCAGTACCCGACTAGCGGGAGGGCTCTACAATGAGCAGTTCTTC. Full variable domain (missing parts from reference TRBV19 and TRBJ2-1): DGGITQSPKYLFRKEGQNVTLSCEQNLNHDAMYWYRQDPGQGLRLIYYSQIVNDFQKGDIAEGYSVSREKKESFPLTVTSAQKNPTAFYLCASTRLAGGLYNEQFFGPGTRLTVL.

The chain combines TRBV28 with TRBJ1-5, with D possibly matching TRBD1 (5 bases). V was trimmed by 6 bases and J by 5 bases, leaving 17 bases between them. CDR3 length: 15 amino acids. Looked up from germline, CDR1 is MDHEN and CDR2 is SYDVKM. CDR3 in amino acids: CASSREGRGDQPQHF. CDR3 coding DNA: TGTGCCAGCAGCAGGGAGGGGCGAGGGGATCAGCCCCAGCATTTT.

The chain recombines TRBV24-1 with TRBJ2-1; 12 bases are a match to TRBD2. Trimming took 7 bases from V and 7 from J; bases not matched to a gene: 7. There are 15 residues in the CDR3. The germline gives CDR1 KGHDR, CDR2 SFDVKD. CDR3 region: CATRETSGSVNEQFF. The CDR3 DNA is TGTGCCACCAGGGAGACTAGCGGGAGTGTAAATGAGCAGTTCTTC.

In this sample, this clone turned up once. V usage is TRBV11-1 and J usage is TRBJ2-5, with 10 bases aligning to TRBD1. CDR3 size: 16 residues. Germline V gene sequence: CDR1 SGHAT, CDR2 FQDESV (reference sequence). V shed 3 bases and J 5 bases; nucleotides not matched to a gene: 9. DNA for the CDR3: TGTGCCAGCAGCTTGGACAGGGGGTCGGGATCGGAGACCCAGTACTTC. It specifies CASSLDRGSGSETQYF.

The chain recombines TRBV28 with TRBJ1-5; D perhaps matches TRBD1 (5 bases). CDR1 is MDHEN and CDR2 is SYDVKM in the germline V gene. V dropped 5 bases and J dropped 2 bases, with 13 bases sitting between them. The CDR3 length is 15 residues. This CDR3 is CASSPAQGGNQPQHF. The CDR3 DNA sequence: TGTGCCAGCAGTCCAGCCCAGGGTGGCAATCAGCCCCAGCATTTT. The full variable domain, its missing parts supplied by reference TRBV28 and TRBJ1-5, is DVKVTQSSRYLVKRTGEKVFLECVQDMDHENMFWYRQDPGLGLRLIYFSYDVKMKEKGDIPEGYSVSREKKERFSLILESASTNQTSMYLCASSPAQGGNQPQHFGDGTRLSIL.

The V gene is TRBV7-3, the J gene TRBJ2-7; 8 bases agree with TRBD1. There are 13 residues in the CDR3. J gave up 9 bases and V 5 bases, and 9 bases lay outside the gene matches. Germline V gene data show CDR1 as SGHTA and CDR2 as FQGTGA. CDR3 residues: CASSTDRASVQYF. The CDR3 DNA sequence: TGTGCCAGCAGCACGGACAGGGCGTCGGTGCAGTACTTC. The full variable domain, its missing parts supplied by reference TRBV7-3 and TRBJ2-7, is GAGVSQTPSNKVTEKGKYVELRCDPISGHTALYWYRQSLGQGPEFLIYFQGTGAADDSGLPNDRFFAVRPEGSVSTLKIQRTERGDSAVYLCASSTDRASVQYFGPGTRLTVT.

The rearrangement joins TRBV6-5 to TRBJ1-4, with 7 bases matching TRBD1. This CDR3 region has 14 residues. Germline V gene lookup returns CDR1 MNHEY and CDR2 SVGAGI. V lost 6 bases and J lost 5; bases outside the gene matches: 6. CDR3: CASSLTGKNEKLFF. The CDR3 DNA follows: TGTGCCAGCAGCTTGACAGGGAAAAATGAAAAACTGTTTTTT.

V and J are TRBV18 and TRBJ1-4; 8 bases map to TRBD1. V was clipped by 3 bases and J by 5 bases; unmatched bases: 2. CDR1 and CDR2 (germline): KGHSH, LQKENI. The CDR3 length is 14 residues. The CDR3 reads CASSPRQGNEKLFF. CDR3 DNA: TGTGCCAGCTCACCTAGACAGGGGAATGAAAAACTGTTTTTT.

The J gene is TRBJ1-3, the V gene TRBV7-2; no reliable D call. The CDR3 runs to 12 residues. Germline CDR1 is SGHTA and CDR2 is FQGNSA. Trimming pared 3 bases from V and 3 bases from J, leaving 3 bases between. CDR3 loop: CASSFNGNTIYF. The DNA of the CDR3 is TGTGCCAGCAGCTTCAATGGAAACACCATATATTTT.

The chain couples TRBV24-1 to TRBJ2-1, with D perhaps TRBD2 (6 bases). Trimming cost V 2 bases and J 8 bases, with 6 bases left between them. CDR3 length: 12 amino acids. Germline assignment: CDR1 KGHDR and CDR2 SFDVKD. CDR3 loop: CATSDWGDEQFF. In DNA, the CDR3 is TGTGCCACCAGTGATTGGGGGGATGAGCAGTTCTTC.

The chain employs TRBV6-1 and TRBJ2-7; the match to TRBD1 covers 12 bases. The CDR3 length is 17 residues. CDR1 MNHNS and CDR2 SASEGT come from the germline V gene. Germline trimming cut 4 bases from V and 3 bases from J; bases unmatched to any gene: 10. The DNA of the CDR3 is TGTGCCAGCAGTGTGGGACAGGGGGCCGGTGGTTTCTACGAGCAGTACTTC. Its protein product is CASSVGQGAGGFYEQYF.

The rearrangement uses TRBV29-1 and TRBJ2-5; no reliable D call. Trimming left V 6 bases short and J 2 bases short, with 16 bases between. The length of the CDR3 is 14 residues. Per germline, CDR1 SQVTM and CDR2 ANQGSEA. The CDR3 region is CSVRAPWSQETQYF. DNA for the CDR3: TGCAGCGTGAGAGCCCCCTGGTCGCAAGAGACCCAGTACTTC.

This sequence joins TRBV6-5 and TRBJ2-1, with 10 bases fitting TRBD2. Germline V gene sequence: CDR1 MNHEY, CDR2 SVGAGI. The CDR3 runs 15 residues. J was trimmed by 7 bases and V by 6 bases; bases with no gene match: 9. The CDR3 sequence is CASSSVAGGYNEQFF. The CDR3 nucleotides read TGTGCCAGCAGCTCAGTAGCGGGAGGCTATAATGAGCAGTTCTTC.

A few counts support this clone. DNA for the CDR3: TGTGCCAGCAGCGGGACAGTTGAGTCCAACGTCCTGACTTTC. It encodes CASSGTVESNVLTF. The rearrangement uses TRBV2 and TRBJ2-6, with 7 nucleotides matching TRBD1. The CDR3 totals 14 residues. CDR1 and CDR2 from the germline V gene are SNHLY and FYNNEI. V was pared by 6 bases and J by 8 bases, with 7 bases of the junction left unmatched. The full variable domain, completed using reference TRBV2 and TRBJ2-6, is EPEVTQTPSHQVTQMGQEVILRCVPISNHLYFYWYRQILGQKVEFLVSFYNNEISEKSEIFDDQFSVERPDGSNFTLKIRSTKLEDSAMYFCASSGTVESNVLTFGAGSRLTVL.

V usage is TRBV7-3 and J usage is TRBJ2-2; 14 bases are a match to TRBD2. The germline V gene encodes CDR1 SGHTA and CDR2 FQGTGA. V was clipped by 3 bases and J by 7 bases; unmatched bases: 4. The CDR3 contains 16 residues. CDR3 coding DNA: TGTGCCAGCAGCTTGCGGGGGACTAGCGGGAGCGGGGAGCTGTTTTTT. This translates into CASSLRGTSGSGELFF. The complete variable domain, with remaining parts taken from reference TRBV7-3 and TRBJ2-2, reads GAGVSQTPSNKVTEKGKYVELRCDPISGHTALYWYRQSLGQGPEFLIYFQGTGAADDSGLPNDRFFAVRPEGSVSTLKIQRTERGDSAVYLCASSLRGTSGSGELFFGEGSRLTVL.

The chain joins TRBV3-1 (or the pseudogene TRBV3-2) to TRBJ1-2; D not resolved. Germline V gene sequence: CDR1 LGHDT, CDR2 YNNKEL (reference sequence). CDR3 size: 15 residues. V was cut by 3 bases and J by 0 bases, with 11 bases left in between. The CDR3 DNA sequence: TGTGCCAGCAGCCACGATCCGGGGACTAACTATGGCTACACCTTC. This translates into CASSHDPGTNYGYTF.

This chain joins TRBV3-1 (or the pseudogene TRBV3-2) and TRBJ1-6, with no clear D. V shed 6 bases and J shed 10 bases, with 13 bases lying between them. Germline assignment: CDR1 LGHDT and CDR2 YNNKEL (reference sequence). This CDR3 is built from 13 residues. CDR3 in amino acids: CASRAGPGSPLHF. The CDR3 DNA reads as TGTGCCAGCAGGGCCGGCCCGGGGTCACCCCTCCACTTT.

J is TRBJ1-2 and V is TRBV11-1, with a weak D call TRBD1 (6 bases). The CDR3 covers 14 residues. Trimming removed 1 base at V and 2 bases at J, with 8 bases between. Germline V gene data show CDR1 as SGHAT and CDR2 as FQDESV (reference sequence). As DNA, the CDR3 is TGTGCCAGCAGCTTAGACGGACAGAACTATGGCTACACCTTC. It is translated as CASSLDGQNYGYTF.

The V gene is TRBV7-3, the J gene TRBJ2-7; TRBD2 matches at 11 bases. CDR1 SGHTA and CDR2 FQGTGA come from the germline V gene. Trimming removed 3 bases from V and 0 bases from J; junction bases left unmatched: 4. The CDR3 runs 16 residues. The CDR3 DNA follows: TGTGCCAGCAGCTTGGGGACTAGCGGAAGCTCCTACGAGCAGTACTTC. Amino acids: CASSLGTSGSSYEQYF.

The chain joins TRBV7-2 to TRBJ2-3, with a tentative D call TRBD2 (6 bases). The CDR3 length is 14 residues. Germline CDR1 and CDR2: SGHTA and FQGNSA. Trimming took off 5 bases at V and 2 bases at J, with 11 bases between the two ends. The CDR3, as DNA: TGTGCCAGCAGCCCCTGGGGACTCACAGATACGCAGTATTTT. Amino acid sequence: CASSPWGLTDTQYF. The whole variable domain, remainder taken from reference TRBV7-2 and TRBJ2-3, is GAGVSQSPSNKVTEKGKDVELRCDPISGHTALYWYRQSLGQGLEFLIYFQGNSAPDKSGLPSDRFSAERTGGSVSTLTIQRTQQEDSAVYLCASSPWGLTDTQYFGPGTRLTVL.

This chain uses TRBV28 with TRBJ2-7, with a weak D call TRBD2 (5 bases). V gave up 6 bases and J gave up 4 bases, with 13 bases separating them. CDR3 length equals 13 residues. Germline CDR1 MDHEN, CDR2 SYDVKM. The CDR3 coding sequence is TGTGCCAGCAGGCCGGCAGGACTTTACGAGCAGTACTTC. Translation gives CASRPAGLYEQYF.